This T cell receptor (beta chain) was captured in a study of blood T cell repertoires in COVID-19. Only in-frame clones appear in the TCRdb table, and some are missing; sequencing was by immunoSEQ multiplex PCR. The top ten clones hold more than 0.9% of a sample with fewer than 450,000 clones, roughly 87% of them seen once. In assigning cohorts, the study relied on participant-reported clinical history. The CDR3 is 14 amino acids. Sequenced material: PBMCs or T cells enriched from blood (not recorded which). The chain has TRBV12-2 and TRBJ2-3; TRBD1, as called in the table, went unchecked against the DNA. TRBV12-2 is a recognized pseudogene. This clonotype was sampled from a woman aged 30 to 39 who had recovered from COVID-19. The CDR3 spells CASRLPGYTDTQYF. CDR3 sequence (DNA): TGTGCAAGTCGCTTGCCAGGGTACACAGATACGCAGTATTTT.